This note documents a single T cell receptor (beta chain) sequence. This clone was seen only once. Its antigen has not been determined. No base quality values were provided; no much bigger clone lies one nucleotide off. TCRbeta CDR3 regions were amplified from genomic DNA by means of the immunoSEQ Assay, a bias-controlled multiplex PCR. The paper's data handling went like this. The number of nucleated cells in each sample was estimated from the amplification of reference gene primers within the assay. Sequence reads were collapsed and filtered to measure the absolute abundance of every unique TCRbeta CDR3 rearrangement. For each sample, productive Simpson clonality was calculated as the square root of Simpson's diversity index over productive rearrangements. The table was pulled from immuneACCESS by TCRdb, which kept in-frame rearrangements only. Such tables lose some clones; where checked, under half of the loss comes from unresolved V genes, and the rest has no known cause. V, J and clone size derive from that table, while D and trimming were established from the DNA sequence. For this sample the table gives fewer than 110,000 clones, of which roughly nine tenths were detected only once. Of the sample, roughly a sixth is held by the ten largest clones.

Collaborating institutions collected whole blood in K2EDTA tubes following their own protocols. For TCRbeta analysis, collaborator samples were shipped as frozen whole blood, as isolated PBMCs, or as DNA extracted from either sample type. The source of the sample is a study of blood T cell repertoires in COVID-19 (dated by TCRdb to 2020 to 2022). As for the study more broadly: The collaborator samples originated in the United States, Italy and Spain and spanned the acute and convalescent phases of COVID-19. The prospective study material was composed of cDNA or gDNA derived from T cells, B-cell-depleted T cells, or PBMCs. Subjects who had been exposed to COVID-19, were actively infected with it, or had recovered from it provided the deeply sampled blood TCRbeta repertoires that made up the dataset. Where available, HLA class I and class II types were obtained from metadata supplied by the sample provider rather than from assay-based typing. The samples were drawn from the first 160 participants of the ongoing ImmuneRACE study and from 950 to 1,500 subjects provided by 6 global collaborators. The repertoires were released in a freely available public database intended as a resource for research on the immune response to SARS-CoV-2. A de-identified subject ID, COVID-19 status, age in years and sex were almost always included in the sample metadata.

Here is what the overall study found, with its caveats: The amount of clinical and demographic metadata varied by source and participant and was provided uncurated.

Based on the germline V gene (reference sequence), the CDR1 and CDR2 sequences are LNHNV and YYDKDF. The V end loses 8 bases and the J end loses 6 bases, and a stretch of 14 bases separates them. Counted from cysteine to phenylalanine, this CDR3 has 13 amino acids. Kept here is only the CDR3 DNA, which spans 39 bases and is read in frame from base 1. Source material: peripheral blood. The receptor's source is a woman aged 80 or over in a cohort sampled during active COVID-19. The chain links TRBV15 with TRBJ2-1; the D gene is perhaps TRBD1, from 6 matching bases. The CDR3 loop reads CATRMDSSNEQFF. The nucleotides read TGTGCCACCCGCATGGACAGCTCCAATGAGCAGTTCTTC.